The count of the clone carrying this TCR beta chain is one. This sample stems from a study of OX40 agonist ivuxolimab in advanced cancers. Measured with immunoSEQ multiplex PCR; TCRdb has only the in-frame clones, and not every one. Of under 95,000 clones listed, roughly 87% were seen once; the top ten hold approximately 1.5%. V shed 4 bases and J shed 2 bases, with 8 bases lying between them. The CDR3 is 13 amino acids. Germline V lookup: CDR1 MNHNS, CDR2 SASEGT. This TCR derives from an adult with an advanced solid tumor such as melanoma, head and neck, liver or kidney cancer. Specimen: CD4+ or CD8+ T cells sorted from blood, collected in a trial of the OX40 agonist ivuxolimab. V gene TRBV6-1 combines with J gene TRBJ2-5; TRBD1 might be the D (5 bases). The CDR3 DNA reads TGTGCCAGCAGTGTTGGGGCTCAAGAGACCCAGTACTTC. This gives the protein CASSVGAQETQYF.